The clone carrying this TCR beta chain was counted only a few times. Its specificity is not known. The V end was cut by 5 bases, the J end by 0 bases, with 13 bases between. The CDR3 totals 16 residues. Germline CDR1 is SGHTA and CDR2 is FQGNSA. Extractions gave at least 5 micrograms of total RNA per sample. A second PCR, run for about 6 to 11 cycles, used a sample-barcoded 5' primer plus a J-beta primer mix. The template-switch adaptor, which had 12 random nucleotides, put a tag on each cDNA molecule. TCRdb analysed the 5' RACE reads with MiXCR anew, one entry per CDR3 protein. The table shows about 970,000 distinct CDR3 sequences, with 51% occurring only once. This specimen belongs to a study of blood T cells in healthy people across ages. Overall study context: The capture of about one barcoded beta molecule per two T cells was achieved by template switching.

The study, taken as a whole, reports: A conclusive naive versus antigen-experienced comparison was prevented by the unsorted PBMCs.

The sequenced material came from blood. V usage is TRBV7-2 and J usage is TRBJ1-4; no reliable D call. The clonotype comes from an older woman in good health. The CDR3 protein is CASSRRHRATNEKLFF. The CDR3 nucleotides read TGTGCCAGCAGCCGCCGCCACAGAGCAACTAATGAAAAACTGTTTTTT.